Listed below are T cell receptor beta chains from one sample, sequenced in a study of technical replicates of blood from a handful of donors. Using immunoSEQ multiplex PCR, the repertoire was profiled, and TCRdb retains in-frame clones only, with some absent. The data show more than 65,000 clones, approximately 96% seen once. The sample comprised T cells isolated from PBMCs. These receptors all stem from a human donor in good health. The CDR3 runs from the conserved cysteine through the conserved F or W. Each record gives: J gene, clone size, V gene, CDR3 protein. Clone size, where shown, is once, few, many, or a class for clones that have expanded.

j_call: TRBJ2-1
clone_size: .
v_call: TRBV4-1
cdr3_aa: CASAVRTSGREEQFF

j_call: TRBJ2-7
clone_size: .
v_call: TRBV28
cdr3_aa: CASSAITGPMNYEQYF

j_call: TRBJ1-2
clone_size: .
v_call: TRBV29-1
cdr3_aa: CSVARNVILANYGYTF

j_call: TRBJ2-7
clone_size: .
v_call: TRBV5-4
cdr3_aa: CASSLGARDHEQYF

j_call: TRBJ2-6
clone_size: .
v_call: TRBV9
cdr3_aa: CASSGIQDYSGANVLTF

j_call: TRBJ2-3
clone_size: .
v_call: TRBV6-5
cdr3_aa: CASSYSFREVDTQYF

j_call: TRBJ2-7
clone_size: once
v_call: TRBV7-9
cdr3_aa: CASSFQQGVSYEQYF

j_call: TRBJ2-7
clone_size: .
v_call: TRBV4-1
cdr3_aa: CASSQVVSYEQYF

j_call: TRBJ1-2
clone_size: .
v_call: TRBV6-6
cdr3_aa: CASWDGGYYGYTF

j_call: TRBJ1-2
clone_size: .
v_call: TRBV6-5
cdr3_aa: CASSYGTVNTF

j_call: TRBJ1-3
clone_size: .
v_call: TRBV5-1
cdr3_aa: CASSLVRGSLSGNTIYF

j_call: TRBJ2-4
clone_size: .
v_call: TRBV18
cdr3_aa: CASSPVFTDIQYF

j_call: TRBJ1-1
clone_size: .
v_call: TRBV11-2
cdr3_aa: CASSLGQGNTEAFF

j_call: TRBJ2-3
clone_size: .
v_call: TRBV15
cdr3_aa: CATVRPAGEGDTQYF

j_call: TRBJ2-7
clone_size: .
v_call: TRBV19
cdr3_aa: CASSSPGLNSYEQYF

j_call: TRBJ2-1
clone_size: .
v_call: TRBV6-5
cdr3_aa: CASSFRDTGNEQFF

j_call: TRBJ1-1
clone_size: .
v_call: TRBV25-1
cdr3_aa: CASSDRVDTKAFF

j_call: TRBJ1-2
clone_size: .
v_call: TRBV30
cdr3_aa: CACKILSGYGYTF

j_call: TRBJ1-1
clone_size: few
v_call: TRBV6-5
cdr3_aa: CASSYGTGALNTEAFF

j_call: TRBJ2-2
clone_size: .
v_call: TRBV29-1
cdr3_aa: CSVLGGSNTGELFF

j_call: TRBJ2-1
clone_size: .
v_call: TRBV7-3
cdr3_aa: CASSLTGDNSNNEQFF

j_call: TRBJ2-7
clone_size: .
v_call: TRBV5-6
cdr3_aa: CASSPVHRLDGQYF

j_call: TRBJ2-7
clone_size: .
v_call: TRBV9
cdr3_aa: CASSASGSKVYEQYF

j_call: TRBJ1-5
clone_size: .
v_call: TRBV7-9
cdr3_aa: CASRADQPQHF

j_call: TRBJ2-3
clone_size: once
v_call: TRBV4-1
cdr3_aa: CASSQEREVRTQYF

j_call: TRBJ2-2
clone_size: .
v_call: TRBV4-3
cdr3_aa: CASSQDSNTGELFF

j_call: TRBJ2-2
clone_size: .
v_call: TRBV29-1
cdr3_aa: CSVDGGANTGELFF

j_call: TRBJ2-5
clone_size: .
v_call: TRBV11-3
cdr3_aa: CASSLGREVETQYF

j_call: TRBJ1-1
clone_size: .
v_call: TRBV2
cdr3_aa: CASRDGQVGSEAFF

j_call: TRBJ2-3
clone_size: once
v_call: TRBV4-1
cdr3_aa: CASSQVGLAERDTQYF

j_call: TRBJ2-1
clone_size: .
v_call: TRBV7-9
cdr3_aa: CASSLLSGPYNEQFF

j_call: TRBJ2-2
clone_size: once
v_call: TRBV5-8
cdr3_aa: CASSLDYTGELFF

j_call: TRBJ2-1
clone_size: once
v_call: TRBV28
cdr3_aa: CASSSPGLAGYNEQFF

j_call: TRBJ2-7
clone_size: .
v_call: TRBV30
cdr3_aa: CAWVGQGAAYEQYF

j_call: TRBJ1-3
clone_size: .
v_call: TRBV4-3
cdr3_aa: CASSQATLGDSGNTIYF

j_call: TRBJ1-4
clone_size: .
v_call: TRBV13
cdr3_aa: CASSSRQGVPHNEKLFF

j_call: TRBJ2-5
clone_size: .
v_call: TRBV7-8
cdr3_aa: CASSLNPGQGGGETQYF

j_call: TRBJ2-7
clone_size: .
v_call: TRBV2
cdr3_aa: CASSVAGGPGEQYF

j_call: TRBJ2-2
clone_size: .
v_call: TRBV13
cdr3_aa: CASSPLAGQATGELFF

j_call: TRBJ2-7
clone_size: once
v_call: TRBV11-3
cdr3_aa: CASSSWTAAGEQYF

j_call: TRBJ2-3
clone_size: .
v_call: TRBV6-4
cdr3_aa: CASSDSNTDTQYF

j_call: TRBJ2-7
clone_size: .
v_call: TRBV4-2
cdr3_aa: CASSQEGLAAYEQYF